This record concerns one TCR beta chain sequence. Its matching antigen is unknown. The CDR3 length is 14 residues. V lost 6 bases and J lost 0; bases outside the gene matches: 3. The germline V gene has CDR1 MNHEY and CDR2 SVGEGT. The data belong to a study of T cell repertoires in cytomegalovirus infection. TCRdb called the reads again in MiXCR, with one record for every CDR3 protein. Of roughly 69,000 distinct CDR3 sequences in the sample, around 20% are singletons; the top ten hold over 65%. This chain connects TRBV6-2 or TRBV6-3 to TRBJ2-3, with 7 bases aligning to TRBD1. The receptor was isolated from a human donor in good health (CMV status not recorded). Some clones in this sample may be carry-over from other donors' samples. Sequenced here: CD8+ T cells from cultured PBMCs, sampled from culture after CMV antigen stimulation. CDR3 sequence: CASSQQGSTDTQYF. In DNA, the CDR3 is TGTGCCAGCAGCCAACAGGGGAGCACAGATACGCAGTATTTT.